The text below deals with one T cell receptor beta chain. Its antigen is not identified. These data come from a study of beta chain features in type 1 diabetes. At the level of the study: No patient-donor differences in age, gender, total cells or subset yield. The examined sorted cells totaled fewer than 140 million across samples.

Broader study findings: Type 1 diabetes patients showed a moderate but significant shortening of TCRB CDR3s in all four CD4+ subsets. Naive, central memory and Treg TCRB repertoires appeared more alike in patients than in healthy donors.

Trimming stripped 2 bases from V and 3 bases from J, with 4 bases between. The length of the CDR3 is 12 residues. CDR1 is ENHRY and CDR2 is SYGVKD in the germline V gene. Reverse transcribing all isolated RNA meant expressed TCRB transcripts were sequenced. Clones were read by immunoSEQ multiplex PCR, and TCRdb kept only the in-frame ones, dropping some. The sample records 150,000 or so clones, 63% being singletons. The sequenced material came from naive CD4+ T cells from blood. The chain combines TRBV10-3 with TRBJ1-1; D gene ambiguous. This clonotype was obtained from a man younger than 40 with type 1 diabetes. The CDR3: CAISEGDTEAFF. For the CDR3, the DNA is TGTGCCATCAGTGAGGGGGACACTGAAGCTTTCTTT.